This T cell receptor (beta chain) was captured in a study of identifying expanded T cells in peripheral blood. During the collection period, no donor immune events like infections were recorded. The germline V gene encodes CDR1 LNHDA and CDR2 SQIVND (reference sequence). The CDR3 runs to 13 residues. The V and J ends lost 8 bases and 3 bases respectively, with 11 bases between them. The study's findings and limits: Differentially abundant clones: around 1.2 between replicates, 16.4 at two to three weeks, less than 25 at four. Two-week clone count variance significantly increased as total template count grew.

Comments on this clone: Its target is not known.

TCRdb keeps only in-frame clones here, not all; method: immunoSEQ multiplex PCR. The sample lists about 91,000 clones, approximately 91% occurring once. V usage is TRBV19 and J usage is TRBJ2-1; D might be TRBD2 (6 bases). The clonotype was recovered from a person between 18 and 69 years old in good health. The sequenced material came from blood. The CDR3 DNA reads TGTGCCAGTGATGGGGGAGGCTACAATGAGCAGTTCTTC. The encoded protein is CASDGGGYNEQFF. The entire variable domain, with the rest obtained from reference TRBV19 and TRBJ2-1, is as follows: DGGITQSPKYLFRKEGQNVTLSCEQNLNHDAMYWYRQDPGQGLRLIYYSQIVNDFQKGDIAEGYSVSREKKESFPLTVTSAQKNPTAFYLCASDGGGYNEQFFGPGTRLTVL.